This T cell receptor beta chain was captured by sequencing in a study of CD8 T cell repertoires and HIV-1 epitope variants. Using immunoSEQ multiplex PCR, the repertoire was profiled, and TCRdb retains in-frame clones only, with some absent. The table has about 5,000 clones, around 62% seen once; the top ten hold roughly 39%. About this clone: Antigen: not known. Possible read error: a much larger clone is one base away. Other nucleotide sequences from this sample produce the same CDR3.

Germline values: CDR1 MDHEN, CDR2 SYDVKM. This CDR3 comprises 12 residues. Trimming took off 5 bases at V and 7 bases at J, with 12 bases between the two ends. The specimen was cultured CD8+ T cells derived from PBMCs. The source is a male donor with HIV. V is TRBV28 and J is TRBJ2-7; possibly TRBD1 for D (6 bases). The CDR3 reads CASSRTVYEQYF. DNA for the CDR3: TGTGCCAGCAGTCGGACAGTATATGAGCAGTACTTC.